This is a list of T cell receptor beta chains from one sample in a study of blood T cell repertoires in COVID-19. Only in-frame clones appear in the TCRdb table, and some are missing; sequencing was by immunoSEQ multiplex PCR. The sample contains 200,000 to 250,000 clones, more than 85% of which appear only once. The sample comprised peripheral blood. These receptors were taken from a man aged 60-69 years with acute or convalescent COVID-19. Each CDR3 is given with its conserved first and last residue. The D gene is left open where the match is weak. Expanded clones get a size class; other rows say once, few or many, or leave the size out.

d_call	clone_size	v_call	j_call	cdr3_aa	cdr3_nt
TRBD2	NA	TRBV19	TRBJ2-2	CASSIDRNSGGSTGELFF	TGTGCCAGTAGTATAGATCGTAATAGCGGGGGGAGTACCGGGGAGCTGTTTTTT
NA	NA	TRBV12-2	TRBJ1-1	CASRRDRGLFGPKNTEAFF	TGTGCAAGTCGCCGGGACAGGGGGCTTTTCGGACCTAAGAACACTGAAGCTTTCTTT
TRBD1	NA	TRBV19	TRBJ1-2	CASSIAQGKGYTF	TGTGCCAGTAGTATAGCACAGGGGAAGGGCTACACCTTC
TRBD2	NA	TRBV28	TRBJ2-1	CASSNERGVAFF	TGTGCCAGCAGCAACGAGCGGGGGGTTGCGTTCTTC
TRBD2	NA	TRBV4-1	TRBJ2-5	CASTTPSSGGRETQYF	TGCGCCAGCACTACCCCGTCTAGCGGGGGACGAGAGACCCAGTACTTC
NA	NA	TRBV28	TRBJ1-1	CASHTTPRDTEAFF	TGTGCCAGTCATACAACCCCCAGGGACACTGAAGCTTTCTTT
NA	NA	TRBV30	TRBJ2-7	CACGQGYEQYF	TGTGCTTGTGGGCAGGGCTACGAGCAGTACTTC
NA	NA	TRBV5-1	TRBJ2-2	CASSRGGSNTGELFF	TGCGCCAGCAGCCGCGGGGGCTCGAACACCGGGGAGCTGTTTTTT
NA	few	TRBV6-6	TRBJ2-2	CASSRAENTGELFF	TGTGCCAGCAGTCGCGCAGAGAACACCGGGGAGCTGTTTTTT
NA	NA	TRBV3-1/TRBV3-2	TRBJ1-2	CASSQDRVTYGYTF	TGTGCCAGCAGCCAAGACAGGGTGACCTATGGCTACACCTTC